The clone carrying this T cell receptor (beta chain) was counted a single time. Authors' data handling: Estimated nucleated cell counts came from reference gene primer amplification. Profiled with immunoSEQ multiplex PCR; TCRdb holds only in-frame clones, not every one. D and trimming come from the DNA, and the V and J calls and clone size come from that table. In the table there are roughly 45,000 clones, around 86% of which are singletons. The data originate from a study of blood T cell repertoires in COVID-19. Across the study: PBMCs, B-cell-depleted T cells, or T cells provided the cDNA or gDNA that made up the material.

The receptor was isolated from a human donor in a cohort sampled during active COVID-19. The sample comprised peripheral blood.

Written as DNA, the CDR3 is TGCGCCAGCAGCCAAGACGGGACAGGGCTCTACGAGCAGTACTTC. This gives the protein CASSQDGTGLYEQYF. This chain connects TRBV4-3 to TRBJ2-7, with 9 bases that match TRBD1. Germline trimming cut 0 bases from V and 3 bases from J; bases unmatched to any gene: 3. This CDR3 has 15 residues. The V gene's germline CDR1 is LGHNA and CDR2 YSLEER.